A single sample gave rise to the 10 T cell receptor beta chains below, sequenced in a study of blood T cell repertoires in COVID-19. This table comes from immunoSEQ multiplex PCR, and its TCRdb copy is limited to in-frame clones, with some not included. The data hold 90,000 to 120,000 clones, with more than 70% observed a single time. Material for sequencing was peripheral blood. The receptors stem from a man in his forties or fifties with active or convalescent COVID-19.

In this sample, this clone turned up once. The chain employs TRBV19 and TRBJ1-1; 8 positions agree with TRBD1. This CDR3 has 16 amino acids. Trimming at V came to 7 bases and at J to 0 bases, leaving 10 bases not matched to a gene. In germline, CDR1 is LNHDA, CDR2 SQIVND (reference sequence). The CDR3 here is CASKGQEGRMNTEAFF. The CDR3 DNA reads TGTGCCAGTAAGGGACAGGAGGGACGGATGAACACTGAAGCTTTCTTT.

V is TRBV21-1 and J is TRBJ1-2; no DNA check was done on the table's D call, TRBD1. TRBV21-1 has pseudogene status. The CDR3 covers 17 residues. The CDR3 is CASSRVRTGNGGYGYTF. The CDR3 DNA reads TGTGCCAGCAGCAGGGTAAGGACAGGGAACGGCGGCTATGGCTACACCTTC.

The V gene is TRBV19, the J gene TRBJ1-5; the D gene is possibly TRBD1 (6 bases). Trimming shortened V by 6 bases and J by 2 bases, and 17 bases separated the two germline ends. CDR1 LNHDA and CDR2 SQIVND come from the germline V gene (reference sequence). The CDR3 covers 16 residues. The CDR3: CASRKQGIVGNQPQHF. The CDR3 region has the DNA TGTGCCAGTAGGAAACAGGGTATCGTTGGCAATCAGCCCCAGCATTTT.

This clone was seen a single time. The chain uses TRBV28 and TRBJ1-2, with 7 bases identical to TRBD1. V shed 7 bases, J shed 6 bases, and the junction held 11 bases outside the gene matches. The germline V gene encodes CDR1 MDHEN and CDR2 SYDVKM. This CDR3 comprises 14 residues. The CDR3 nucleotides read TGTGCCAGCACCCTGACCCTTACAGGGGATGGCTACACCTTC. Residues: CASTLTLTGDGYTF.

The chain combines TRBV4-1 with TRBJ2-7, with 7 bases lining up with TRBD2. CDR1 is MGHRA, CDR2 YSYEKL, per germline. V shed 4 bases, J shed 2 bases, and the junction held 11 bases outside the gene matches. This CDR3 is built from 16 residues. The CDR3 sequence: CASSLSVGGRAYEQYF. The CDR3 nucleotides read TGCGCCAGCAGCCTTTCTGTGGGCGGGAGAGCCTACGAGCAGTACTTC.

The gene calls are TRBV4-3 and TRBJ1-6; maybe TRBD1 (5 bases). CDR1 LGHNA and CDR2 YSLEER come from the germline V gene. The CDR3 sequence is 18 residues long. V was shortened by 4 bases and J by 2 bases, with 18 bases between the two germline ends. In nucleotides, the CDR3 is TGCGCCAGCAGCCCTAGTGTTGGGGCGCCAGCCTATAATTCACCCCTCCACTTT. The encoded protein is CASSPSVGAPAYNSPLHF.

The chain carries TRBV2 and TRBJ1-1, with no clear D. The CDR3 totals 13 residues. Trimming left V 6 bases short and J 7 bases short, with 15 bases between. Germline values: CDR1 SNHLY, CDR2 FYNNEI. The CDR3 coding sequence is TGTGCCAGCAGACCCAGGTCTTTCCTTGAAGCTTTCTTT. Its translation is CASRPRSFLEAFF.

This rearrangement joins TRBV13 to TRBJ2-5; 8 bases map to TRBD1. J lost 5 bases, V lost 3 bases, and 5 bases had no gene match. The CDR3 spans 14 residues. Germline V gene data show CDR1 as PRHDT and CDR2 as FYEKMQ (reference sequence). The CDR3 nucleotides are TGTGCCAGCAGCTTCGGACAGGGTCGGGAGACCCAGTACTTC. This gives the protein CASSFGQGRETQYF.

The rearrangement uses TRBV28 and TRBJ2-2, with 8 bases aligning to TRBD2. This CDR3 is 15 amino acids long. Germline V lookup: CDR1 MDHEN, CDR2 SYDVKM. V trimming: 2 bases; J trimming: 5 bases; junction bases outside the gene matches: 4. The CDR3 nucleotides read TGTGCCAGCAGTTTACTTGCGGGAGGTACCGGGGAGCTGTTTTTT. Translating gives CASSLLAGGTGELFF.

The chain carries TRBV10-3 and TRBJ2-1; D remains unclear. Germline CDR1 is ENHRY and CDR2 is SYGVKD. Trimming shortened V by 10 bases and J by 1 base, and 14 bases separated the two germline ends. CDR3 size: 14 residues. CDR3 region: CATSDRVSYNEQFF. CDR3 sequence (DNA): TGTGCCACGTCCGATCGGGTTTCCTACAATGAGCAGTTCTTC.